Given below is one T cell receptor (beta chain) in context. Genomic DNA belonging to each subset was distributed in equal measure over several immunoSEQ plates. The table came from immunoSEQ multiplex PCR; TCRdb's copy has only in-frame clones and leaves some out. The top ten hold about 0.41% of the sample, which has about 2.3 million clones, about 90% seen once. V lost 9 bases, J lost 0 bases, and 24 bases lay in between. This CDR3 comprises 18 residues. Germline loops: CDR1 LNHDA, CDR2 SQIVND (reference sequence). Subsets obtained from CD4+ cells comprised CD45RA+ naive and CD45RA-negative memory cells. This sample stems from a study of shared clonotypes between healthy human individuals.

This clonotype was obtained from a man aged 18-30 years in good health. Some clones in this sample may be carry-over from other donors' samples. Sequencing was performed on naive CD4+ T cells from PBMCs. The subset: CD45RA+ positively selected. The chain combines TRBV19 with TRBJ2-4, with D maybe TRBD2 (5 bases). In nucleotides, the CDR3 is TGTGCCAGAAAGGCCCTGGCCGGGGAACTTCTAGCCAAAAACATTCAGTACTTC. It codes for CARKALAGELLAKNIQYF. The variable domain in full, with the rest retrieved from reference TRBV19 and TRBJ2-4, is DGGITQSPKYLFRKEGQNVTLSCEQNLNHDAMYWYRQDPGQGLRLIYYSQIVNDFQKGDIAEGYSVSREKKESFPLTVTSAQKNPTAFYLCARKALAGELLAKNIQYFGAGTRLSVL.